One TCR beta chain is described in this entry. The antigen is unknown. The V gene's germline CDR1 is LNHDA and CDR2 SQIVND (reference sequence). Deletions cut 5 bases from V and 3 bases from J, with 9 bases between. The CDR3 is made up of 13 amino acids. This sample was included in a study of siplizumab effects on memory and regulatory T cells. The wider study: The mixed lymphocyte reactions, run in pairs, contained siplizumab at 0.75 to 1 ug/mL or no drug.

Study-wide findings and caveats: The average Treg-derived proportion among mappable alloreactive CD4+ clones was 55% to 75% with siplizumab versus about 27% in controls. Memory cells seemed less diverse than naive T cells, which seemed major alloresponse contributors. Siplizumab significantly decreased alloreactive sequences from unstimulated CD4+ memory cells.

Coculture of the mixed lymphocyte reaction cells took place at 37 degrees C and lasted 6 days. Only in-frame clones appear in the TCRdb table, and some are missing; sequencing was by immunoSEQ multiplex PCR. The table records fewer than 11,000 clones, roughly 46% of them present only once. Sequenced material: CFSE-low (dividing) CD4+ T cells sorted from an allogeneic mixed lymphocyte reaction. This receptor was identified in a human donor in good health; the cells came from an allogeneic mixed lymphocyte reaction. This rearrangement joins TRBV19 to TRBJ2-3, with a tentative D call TRBD2 (5 bases). CDR3 region: CASSPRGTDTQYF. In DNA form, the CDR3 reads TGTGCCAGTAGTCCCCGGGGTACAGATACGCAGTATTTT. Looking up the rest from reference TRBV19 and TRBJ2-3 gives the full variable domain: DGGITQSPKYLFRKEGQNVTLSCEQNLNHDAMYWYRQDPGQGLRLIYYSQIVNDFQKGDIAEGYSVSREKKESFPLTVTSAQKNPTAFYLCASSPRGTDTQYFGPGTRLTVL.